This TCR beta chain was found in a study of control samples from healthy donors and cancer patients. Libraries were prepared by immunoSEQ multiplex PCR; TCRdb keeps only in-frame clonotypes and omits some of them. The data hold about 180,000 clones, with about 90% observed a single time. The CDR3 is 13 residues long. V dropped 6 bases and J dropped 5; count of bases not matched to a gene: 4. The origin of this receptor is a woman aged 50 to 60 in good health. Input material: blood. This sequence joins TRBV12-3 or TRBV12-4 and TRBJ1-5, with 7 bases aligning to TRBD1. The CDR3 here is CASSSDRDQPQHF. The DNA of the CDR3 is TGTGCCAGCAGCTCTGACAGGGATCAGCCCCAGCATTTT.